Listed here are 20 T cell receptor beta chains from one sample, sequenced in a study of T-cell reconstitution after alpha-beta-depleted transplantation in children. Using unique molecular identifiers, the investigators prepared the TCRbeta library. Via MiXCR, TCRdb re-called the PCR reads, giving one row per CDR3 protein. The sample has about 490,000 distinct CDR3 sequences, roughly a tenth seen once. The specimen comprised PBMCs, sampled before TCRalphabeta/CD19-depleted stem cell transplant. All receptors come from a child under 10 years old with inherited bone marrow failure, due to receive a stem cell transplant.

This clonotype was detected a few times. The gene calls are TRBV5-1 and TRBJ2-7, with D perhaps being TRBD1 or TRBD2 (7 bases each). Germline V gene data show CDR1 as SGHRS and CDR2 as YFSETQ. The CDR3 extends over 16 amino acids. V dropped 4 bases and J dropped 7 bases, with 24 bases sitting between them. The CDR3 DNA is TGCGCCAGCAGCCCGGGACAGACTATCCCCGGGGGGGAGCAGTACTTC. It is translated as CASSPGQTIPGGEQYF.

The V call is TRBV20-1, the J call TRBJ2-1; D ambiguous. From germline, CDR1 is DFQATT and CDR2 SNEGSKA (reference sequence). V was shortened by 4 bases and J by 0 bases, with 25 bases between the two germline ends. The length of the CDR3 is 19 residues. CDR3 sequence: CSATRPQTPDPSSYNEQFF. The CDR3 DNA is TGCAGTGCTACCAGACCCCAGACCCCGGACCCAAGCTCCTACAATGAGCAGTTCTTC.

Ten or more counts support this clonotype. The chain has TRBV7-6 and TRBJ2-1, with 8 bases aligning to TRBD2. From germline, CDR1 is SGHVS and CDR2 FNYEAQ. V shed 2 bases, J shed 3 bases, and the junction held 3 bases outside the gene matches. The CDR3 contains 15 residues. CDR3 sequence reads: CASSLNLAGYNEQFF. CDR3 nucleotides: TGTGCCAGCAGCTTAAACCTAGCGGGCTACAATGAGCAGTTCTTC.

This clonotype was seen at least ten times. The genes are TRBV4-2 and TRBJ1-6, with D unresolved. Germline CDR1 LGHNA, CDR2 YNFKEQ. The CDR3 loop spans 16 amino acids. The V end was cut by 0 bases, the J end by 2 bases, with 8 bases between. As DNA, the CDR3 is TGTGCCAGCAGCCAAGAAGGGCAGGCCTATAATTCACCCCTCCACTTT. It codes for CASSQEGQAYNSPLHF.

In this sample, this clonotype turned up many times. The chain uses TRBV5-1 and TRBJ2-1; D is unclear. There are 12 residues in the CDR3. Germline V lookup: CDR1 SGHRS, CDR2 YFSETQ. With 5 bases removed from V and 5 bases from J, the gap between germline ends came to 8 bases. The CDR3 DNA follows: TGCGCCAGCAGAACGGAACACAATGAGCAGTTCTTC. Residues: CASRTEHNEQFF.

Ten or more counts support this clonotype. V gene TRBV15 combines with J gene TRBJ2-2; no firm D call. In germline, CDR1 is LNHNV, CDR2 YYDKDF (reference sequence). This CDR3 has 16 amino acids. V dropped 0 bases and J dropped 1 base, with 9 bases sitting between them. This CDR3 reads CATSRERIQNTGELFF. The CDR3 nucleotides read TGTGCCACCAGCAGAGAGCGGATTCAGAACACCGGGGAGCTGTTTTTT.

This clonotype was picked up many times. The genes are TRBV7-9 and TRBJ2-1; 10 nucleotides match TRBD1. The CDR3 consists of 14 residues. The V gene's germline CDR1 is SEHNR and CDR2 FQNEAQ (reference sequence). Trimming took 6 bases from V and 6 from J; bases not matched to a gene: 5. The CDR3 here is CASRVGTGVNEQFF. The CDR3 DNA reads as TGTGCCAGCAGGGTCGGGACAGGGGTCAATGAGCAGTTCTTC. The whole variable domain, filled in from reference TRBV7-9 and TRBJ2-1, reads DTGVSQNPRHKITKRGQNVTFRCDPISEHNRLYWYRQTLGQGPEFLTYFQNEAQLEKSRLLSDRFSAERPKGSFSTLEIQRTEQGDSAMYLCASRVGTGVNEQFFGPGTRLTVL.

This clonotype was seen many times. The V call is TRBV27, the J call TRBJ2-7; D ambiguous. This CDR3 has 14 amino acids. CDR1 is MNHEY and CDR2 is SMNVEV in the germline V gene (reference sequence). Trimming pared 2 bases from V and 0 bases from J, leaving 8 bases between. CDR3: CASSLVWSSYEQYF. CDR3 nucleotide sequence: TGTGCCAGCAGTTTAGTTTGGAGCTCCTACGAGCAGTACTTC.

This clonotype came up many times. The rearrangement links TRBV6-1 to TRBJ2-7; 7 bases align to TRBD2. Germline lookup yields CDR1 MNHNS and CDR2 SASEGT. The CDR3 extends over 15 amino acids. After removal of 5 bases from V and 2 bases from J, the junction contained 9 bases not matched to a gene. The CDR3 spells CASSPNLLAAYEQYF. In DNA, the CDR3 is TGTGCCAGCAGTCCCAACCTTCTAGCGGCCTACGAGCAGTACTTC.

There are many counts of this clonotype. This rearrangement joins TRBV27 to TRBJ2-1; D perhaps matches TRBD2 (6 bases). Per the germline V gene, CDR1 is MNHEY and CDR2 is SMNVEV (reference sequence). V gave up 5 bases and J gave up 2 bases, with 10 bases separating them. This CDR3 region has 14 residues. The CDR3 loop reads CASSPAGTYNEQFF. The CDR3 DNA reads TGTGCCAGCAGTCCGGCGGGGACCTACAATGAGCAGTTCTTC.

This clonotype was detected many times. The chain combines TRBV5-1 with TRBJ2-1; the D gene is possibly TRBD1 (5 bases). CDR1 and CDR2 from the germline V gene are SGHRS and YFSETQ. The V end was cut by 1 base, the J end by 8 bases, with 10 bases between. This CDR3 spans 13 amino acids. This CDR3 reads CASSLQGWHEQFF. The CDR3 region has the DNA TGCGCCAGCAGCTTGCAGGGCTGGCATGAGCAGTTCTTC.

There are many counts of this clonotype. The chain recombines TRBV20-1 with TRBJ2-1, with a possible D match to TRBD2 (6 bases). Trimming removed 2 bases at V and 1 base at J, with 15 bases between. Germline CDR1 reads DFQATT; CDR2 reads SNEGSKA (reference sequence). The CDR3 totals 16 residues. CDR3 sequence (DNA): TGCAGTGCTAGATCGATTACGGGACTGTCCTACAATGAGCAGTTCTTC. It translates to CSARSITGLSYNEQFF.

This clonotype was seen at least ten times. This sequence joins TRBV5-1 and TRBJ1-1; the D gene is possibly TRBD1 (6 bases). The CDR3 runs 13 residues. The V end was cut by 4 bases, the J end by 5 bases, with 12 bases between. Germline assignment: CDR1 SGHRS and CDR2 YFSETQ. The CDR3: CASSRHRETEAFF. CDR3 in DNA: TGCGCCAGCAGCCGTCACAGGGAAACTGAAGCTTTCTTT.

This clonotype was observed at least ten times. The genes are TRBV18 and TRBJ2-7; the D gene is possibly TRBD1 (6 bases). Trimming pared 2 bases from V and 4 bases from J, leaving 12 bases between. This CDR3 region has 14 residues. CDR1 KGHSH and CDR2 LQKENI come from the germline V gene. The CDR3 is CASSPTGISYEQYF. The CDR3 nucleotides read TGTGCCAGCTCACCAACAGGGATCTCATACGAGCAGTACTTC.

Many counts were recorded for this clonotype. This rearrangement joins TRBV7-8 to TRBJ1-1; no reliable D call. Germline CDR1 and CDR2: SGHVS and FQNEAQ. V was clipped by 4 bases and J by 0 bases, with 21 bases between them. CDR3 length equals 18 residues. The CDR3 sequence is CASSSSRPALSMNTEAFF. In DNA form, the CDR3 reads TGTGCCAGCAGCTCCAGCAGACCGGCCCTAAGTATGAACACTGAAGCTTTCTTT.

This clonotype was counted at least ten times. This chain links TRBV6-2 or TRBV6-3 with TRBJ2-2, with TRBD1 as a possible D gene (6 bases). The CDR3 length is 15 residues. Germline lookup yields CDR1 MNHEY and CDR2 SVGEGT. Trimming stripped 7 bases from V and 1 base from J, with 13 bases between. CDR3 DNA sequence: TGTGCCAGCAAAAACAGGGCCGTGAACACCGGGGAGCTGTTTTTT. Residues: CASKNRAVNTGELFF.

In its sample, this clonotype was seen many times. V is TRBV7-9 and J is TRBJ2-2; D unresolved. The V end was cut by 1 base, the J end by 1 base, with 10 bases between. The germline CDR1 and CDR2 sequences are SEHNR and FQNEAQ (reference sequence). The CDR3 totals 16 residues. CDR3 loop: CASSLEVGLNTGELFF. CDR3 nucleotides: TGTGCCAGCAGCTTAGAAGTCGGCTTGAACACCGGGGAGCTGTTTTTT. Full variable domain (rest looked up from reference TRBV7-9 and TRBJ2-2): DTGVSQNPRHKITKRGQNVTFRCDPISEHNRLYWYRQTLGQGPEFLTYFQNEAQLEKSRLLSDRFSAERPKGSFSTLEIQRTEQGDSAMYLCASSLEVGLNTGELFFGEGSRLTVL.

J is TRBJ2-2 and V is TRBV6-1; 10 positions agree with TRBD2. Trimming took 9 bases from V and 3 from J; bases not matched to a gene: 4. Germline CDR1 reads MNHNS; CDR2 reads SASEGT. There are 14 residues in the CDR3. In DNA, the CDR3 is TGTGCCAGTAGCGGGAGGACGGACACCGGGGAGCTGTTTTTT. This gives the protein CASSGRTDTGELFF.

This clonotype has a handful of counts. V and J are TRBV18 and TRBJ2-7; unclear D gene. This CDR3 has 14 amino acids. Trimming left V 2 bases short and J 2 bases short, with 10 bases between. Germline values: CDR1 KGHSH, CDR2 LQKENI. CDR3 nucleotide sequence: TGTGCCAGCTCACCATCGCCAGGAGCCTACGAGCAGTACTTC. This encodes CASSPSPGAYEQYF.

In its sample, this clonotype was seen many times. The rearrangement uses TRBV14 and TRBJ2-1; 9 nucleotides agree with TRBD2. V shed 4 bases and J 7 bases; nucleotides not matched to a gene: 14. Germline V CDR1 and CDR2: SGHDN, FVKESK. The CDR3 spans 17 residues. CDR3: CASSPLNSGSGTNEQFF. In DNA form, the CDR3 reads TGTGCCAGCAGCCCCCTTAATAGCGGGAGTGGAACGAATGAGCAGTTCTTC.